The present T cell receptor (beta chain) was sequenced within a study of Tregs in tolerant kidney transplant recipients. The CDR3 covers 17 residues. With V trimmed by 4 bases and J by 3 bases, 6 bases remained unmatched. From germline, CDR1 is SGHNT and CDR2 YYREEE (reference sequence). Thawed PBMCs were FACS-sorted into unstimulated CD4+CD25+CD127- regulatory T cells, CD4+CD25- non-regulatory cells, CD4 and CD8 cells. A note on this clone: Its antigen is unknown.

The assay was immunoSEQ multiplex PCR, and TCRdb's table has in-frame clones only and misses some. This table has tens of thousands of clones, roughly 84% appearing once. Study-wide findings and caveats: Activated donor B cell expansion appeared to reveal the most relevant donor-specific TCRbeta repertoire. Findings come from small patient numbers and require larger validation.

This rearrangement joins TRBV5-4 to TRBJ2-3; 15 nucleotides align to TRBD2. The TCR sequence derives from a human donor in good health. Sequencing was done on a sample of CD4+ T cells from blood. CDR3 DNA sequence: TGTGCCAGCAGCCCGGGGACTAGCGGGGGGATGACAGATACGCAGTATTTT. Translating gives CASSPGTSGGMTDTQYF.